The 8 T cell receptor beta chains presented below share a single source sample, sequenced in a study of cytomegalovirus exposure and HLA in healthy donors. PCR involved 60 Vbeta and 13 Jbeta primers. Profiling relied on immunoSEQ multiplex PCR, and the TCRdb table lists in-frame clones only, not all of them. The sample shows about 61,000 clones, 75% to 85% of them seen only once. Sequences were obtained from PBMCs. These receptor sequences come from a man between 45 and 60 years old in good health and CMV-seropositive.

This clone was seen just once. The gene calls are TRBV5-1 and TRBJ2-5, with 10 bases lining up with TRBD2. The length of the CDR3 is 16 residues. Germline V gene sequence: CDR1 SGHRS, CDR2 YFSETQ. The V gene end was trimmed by 0 bases and the J gene end by 4 bases; junction bases not matched to a gene: 6. CDR3 DNA sequence: TGCGCCAGCAGCTTGGGGGGTAGCGGGAGGCCAGAGACCCAGTACTTC. Protein: CASSLGGSGRPETQYF.

The CDR3 reads CASSLEASSYEQYF. CDR3 coding DNA: TGTGCCAGCAGCTTGGAAGCGAGCTCCTACGAGCAGTACTTC. This chain links TRBV5-8 with TRBJ2-7; D uncertain. This CDR3 contains 14 residues. The germline V gene has CDR1 SGHTS and CDR2 YDEGEE. The ends were cut back, 0 bases at V and 0 bases at J, with 7 bases in the middle.

The rearrangement uses TRBV10-3 and TRBJ2-5, with 10 positions matching TRBD1. The CDR3 sequence is 14 residues long. Losses at the gene ends were 10 bases for V and 3 bases for J; bases not matched to a gene: 8. Germline CDR1 and CDR2: ENHRY and SYGVKD. The CDR3 DNA reads as TGTGCCACGGCCTCTGGGACAGGGGAAGAGACCCAGTACTTC. Translation: CATASGTGEETQYF.

The chain is built from TRBV4-1 and TRBJ2-5, with 9 bases aligning to TRBD2. J lost 5 bases, V lost 1 base, and 5 bases had no gene match. This CDR3 has 15 amino acids. Germline V gene sequence: CDR1 MGHRA, CDR2 YSYEKL. CDR3 in amino acids: CASSQGTSVTETQYF. CDR3 DNA sequence: TGCGCCAGCAGCCAAGGGACTAGCGTTACGGAGACCCAGTACTTC.

The chain employs TRBV6-1 and TRBJ2-7; TRBD1 might be the D (5 bases). The CDR3 loop spans 12 amino acids. V lost 11 bases and J 6 bases, leaving 17 bases between the germline ends. Germline V gene sequence: CDR1 MNHNS, CDR2 SASEGT. CDR3 DNA: TGTGCCTCCTGGGGCAGGGTGGCCGAGCAGTACTTC. Translating it yields CASWGRVAEQYF.

This clone came up a few times. A much more abundant neighbour one base away suggests this may be a read error. The sample carries other DNA sequences with the same CDR3. The chain uses TRBV10-2 and TRBJ2-7; possible D gene TRBD2, 6 bases. Trimming pared 3 bases from V and 4 bases from J, leaving 13 bases between. The CDR3 loop spans 14 amino acids. Germline CDR1 is WSHSY and CDR2 is SAAADI. The CDR3 region has the DNA TGCGCCAGCAGTGACCGGGACTTACCATACGAGCAGTACTTC. Amino acids: CASSDRDLPYEQYF.

V is TRBV14 and J is TRBJ1-4; no reliable D call. Germline loops: CDR1 SGHDN, CDR2 FVKESK. This CDR3 comprises 14 residues. V was cut by 3 bases and J by 4 bases, with 9 bases left in between. CDR3 DNA sequence: TGTGCCAGCAGCCACCTTATCCGTAATGAAAAACTGTTTTTT. This sequence encodes CASSHLIRNEKLFF.

CDR3 in DNA: TGTGCCAGCAGCCAAGATGTACTAGCTGTTGATACGCAGTATTTT. Translating gives CASSQDVLAVDTQYF. The chain couples TRBV4-2 to TRBJ2-3; D may be TRBD2 (6 bases). The CDR3 covers 15 residues. In germline, CDR1 is LGHNA, CDR2 YNFKEQ. The ends were cut back, 0 bases at V and 6 bases at J, with 13 bases in the middle.